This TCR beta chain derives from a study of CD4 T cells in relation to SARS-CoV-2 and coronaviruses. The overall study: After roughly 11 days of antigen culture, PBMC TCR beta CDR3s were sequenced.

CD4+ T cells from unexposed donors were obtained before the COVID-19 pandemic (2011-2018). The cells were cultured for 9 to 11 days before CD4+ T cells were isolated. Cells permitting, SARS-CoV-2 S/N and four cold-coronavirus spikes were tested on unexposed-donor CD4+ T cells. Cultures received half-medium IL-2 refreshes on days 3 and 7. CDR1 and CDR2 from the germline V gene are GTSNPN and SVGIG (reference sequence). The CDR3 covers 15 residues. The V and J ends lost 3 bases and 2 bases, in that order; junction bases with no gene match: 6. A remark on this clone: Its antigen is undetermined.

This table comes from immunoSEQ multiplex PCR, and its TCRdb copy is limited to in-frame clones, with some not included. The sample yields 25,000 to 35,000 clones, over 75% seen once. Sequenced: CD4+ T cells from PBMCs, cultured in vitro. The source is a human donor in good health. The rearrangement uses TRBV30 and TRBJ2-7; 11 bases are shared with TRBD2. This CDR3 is CAWRDSGRAPYEQYF. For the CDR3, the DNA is TGTGCCTGGAGGGATAGCGGGAGGGCCCCCTACGAGCAGTACTTC.